This TCR beta chain is from a study of shared clonotypes between healthy human individuals. Study conclusions and caveats: Represented genetic and exposure-history diversity was restricted by having few donors. A few donors shared approximately 5% of their naive CD4 clonotypes.

A word on this clone: Antigen specificity is unknown. The sample holds other DNA sequences that translate to the same CDR3.

Clones were sequenced by immunoSEQ multiplex PCR, and TCRdb holds only the in-frame ones, with some missing. The data show 2,100,000 or so clones, 90% to 96% seen once. Trimming took 0 bases from V and 3 from J, leaving 4 bases between them. Germline loops: CDR1 SEHNR, CDR2 FQNEAQ (reference sequence). The CDR3 contains 13 residues. Specimen: naive CD4+ T cells sorted from blood. Subset defined: CD45RA+ positively selected. The rearrangement uses TRBV7-9 and TRBJ2-3, with D unclear. This clonotype originated in a young man in good health. The CDR3 sequence: CASSLAPTDTQYF. CDR3 nucleotides: TGTGCCAGCAGCTTAGCTCCAACAGATACGCAGTATTTT.